This is a list of T cell receptor beta chains from one sample in a study of T-cell reconstitution after alpha-beta-depleted transplantation in children. TCRdb ran MiXCR on the PCR reads and lists one entry per CDR3 protein. Of about 540,000 distinct CDR3 sequences in the sample, 25% to 30% are singletons; the top ten hold around a third. Sequencing used PBMCs, obtained before TCRalphabeta/CD19-depleted stem cell transplant. The origin of the receptors is a boy under two years old with Wiskott-Aldrich syndrome, due to receive a stem cell transplant. Both conserved end residues are part of each CDR3. The order of the fields is V gene, clone size, J gene, D gene, CDR3 protein, CDR3 DNA. The D gene is left open where the match is weak. Clone size, where shown, is once, few, many, or a class for clones that have expanded.

V: TRBV5-1; size: -; J: TRBJ2-1; D: -; CDR3: CASSLVEVGFGYNEQFF; DNA: TGCGCCAGCAGCTTGGTGGAGGTGGGGTTTGGCTACAATGAGCAGTTCTTC
V: TRBV10-3; size: -; J: TRBJ2-7; D: TRBD1; CDR3: CAISERQGYEQYF; DNA: TGTGCCATCAGTGAGAGACAGGGGTACGAGCAGTACTTC
V: TRBV20-1; size: -; J: TRBJ2-5; D: TRBD1; CDR3: CSAAPRDREETQYF; DNA: TGCAGTGCCGCCCCCAGGGACAGGGAGGAGACCCAGTACTTC
V: TRBV5-1; size: few; J: TRBJ2-1; D: -; CDR3: CASSSSPADNEQFF; DNA: TGCGCCAGCAGCTCCAGCCCGGCGGACAATGAGCAGTTCTTC
V: TRBV6-5; size: few; J: TRBJ2-1; D: TRBD1; CDR3: CASSYNRGYNEQFF; DNA: TGTGCCAGCAGTTACAACAGGGGGTACAATGAGCAGTTCTTC
V: TRBV3-1; size: -; J: TRBJ2-1; D: TRBD2; CDR3: CASSLNSRRGGYYNEQFF; DNA: TGTGCCAGCAGCCTAAATTCGAGACGGGGGGGATACTACAATGAGCAGTTCTTC
V: TRBV12-3/TRBV12-4; size: -; J: TRBJ2-2; D: -; CDR3: CASSLGFGETGELFF; DNA: TGTGCCAGCAGTTTAGGGTTCGGGGAAACCGGGGAGCTGTTTTTT
V: TRBV20-1; size: few; J: TRBJ2-2; D: -; CDR3: CSVPERNTGELFF; DNA: TGCAGCGTTCCGGAGCGGAACACCGGGGAGCTGTTTTTT
V: TRBV24-1; size: -; J: TRBJ1-4; D: -; CDR3: CATSDVRAQGENEKLFF; DNA: TGTGCCACCAGTGATGTTCGGGCGCAAGGAGAGAATGAAAAACTGTTTTTT
V: TRBV5-1; size: few; J: TRBJ1-4; D: -; CDR3: CASSRVPDGQNEKLFF; DNA: TGCGCCAGCAGCCGCGTCCCGGACGGTCAGAATGAAAAACTGTTTTTT
V: TRBV7-9; size: -; J: TRBJ1-5; D: TRBD1; CDR3: CASSTGQGGQPQHF; DNA: TGTGCCAGCAGCACCGGACAGGGCGGTCAGCCCCAGCATTTT
V: TRBV5-1; size: many; J: TRBJ2-3; D: -; CDR3: CASSHPSTDTQYF; DNA: TGCGCCAGCAGCCACCCTAGCACAGATACGCAGTATTTT
V: TRBV5-1; size: few; J: TRBJ2-7; D: -; CDR3: CASSLGTFGGYEQYF; DNA: TGCGCCAGCAGCTTGGGAACGTTTGGGGGCTACGAGCAGTACTTC
V: TRBV5-1; size: few; J: TRBJ1-1; D: -; CDR3: CASSLVGSTEAFF; DNA: TGCGCCAGCAGCTTGGTGGGGTCCACTGAAGCTTTCTTT
V: TRBV5-1; size: many; J: TRBJ1-5; D: -; CDR3: CASSLYGNQPQHF; DNA: TGTGCCAGCAGTTTATACGGGAATCAGCCCCAGCATTTT
V: TRBV7-8; size: -; J: TRBJ2-5; D: TRBD1; CDR3: CASSPRDRGGETQYF; DNA: TGTGCCAGCAGCCCCCGAGACAGGGGGGGAGAGACCCAGTACTTC
V: TRBV5-1; size: -; J: TRBJ2-1; D: TRBD2; CDR3: CASSLGTAGGGTLGNEQFF; DNA: TGCGCCAGCAGCTTGGGCACGGCGGGAGGAGGGACTTTAGGCAATGAGCAGTTCTTC
V: TRBV18; size: -; J: TRBJ2-7; D: -; CDR3: CASSPEFAYEQYF; DNA: TGTGCCAGCTCACCAGAGTTCGCCTACGAGCAGTACTTC
V: TRBV9; size: few; J: TRBJ1-6; D: -; CDR3: CASSVSHGTLNSPLHF; DNA: TGTGCCAGCAGCGTTAGCCACGGGACTTTAAATTCACCCCTCCACTTT
V: TRBV5-1; size: once; J: TRBJ1-1; D: -; CDR3: CASSLRQLENTEAFF; DNA: TGCGCCAGCAGCTTAAGACAGCTAGAGAACACTGAAGCTTTCTTT
V: TRBV2; size: few; J: TRBJ1-2; D: TRBD1; CDR3: CASSVIRAGGNGYTF; DNA: TGTGCCAGCAGTGTAATTAGGGCAGGGGGGAATGGCTACACCTTC
V: TRBV5-6; size: once; J: TRBJ2-7; D: TRBD2; CDR3: CASSSLAGDYEQYF; DNA: TGTGCCAGCAGTAGCCTAGCGGGAGATTACGAGCAGTACTTC
V: TRBV20-1; size: -; J: TRBJ2-7; D: TRBD1; CDR3: CSGNGQGHEQYF; DNA: TGCAGTGGAAACGGACAGGGCCACGAGCAGTACTTC
V: TRBV2; size: few; J: TRBJ1-1; D: -; CDR3: CASREPTGTNTEAFF; DNA: TGTGCCAGCAGGGAACCGACAGGTACGAACACTGAAGCTTTCTTT
V: TRBV18; size: -; J: TRBJ2-7; D: -; CDR3: CASSALGSRVYEQYF; DNA: TGTGCCAGCTCAGCGCTCGGGTCACGGGTCTACGAGCAGTACTTC
V: TRBV11-2; size: -; J: TRBJ2-1; D: TRBD2; CDR3: CASSLLAGRYNEQFF; DNA: TGTGCCAGCAGCTTACTAGCGGGAAGATACAATGAGCAGTTCTTC
V: TRBV20-1; size: few; J: TRBJ2-7; D: TRBD2; CDR3: CSASRTSGAYEQYF; DNA: TGCAGTGCTAGTCGGACTAGCGGTGCCTACGAGCAGTACTTC
V: TRBV20-1; size: -; J: TRBJ2-1; D: TRBD2; CDR3: CSARDRGLAGSNEQFF; DNA: TGCAGTGCTAGAGATCGGGGACTAGCGGGAAGCAATGAGCAGTTCTTC
V: TRBV29-1; size: few; J: TRBJ2-1; D: -; CDR3: CSVKLPTSNEQFF; DNA: TGCAGCGTTAAGCTCCCGACTAGTAATGAGCAGTTCTTC
V: TRBV12-3/TRBV12-4; size: few; J: TRBJ1-4; D: -; CDR3: CASSFEGAPHEKLFF; DNA: TGTGCCAGCAGTTTTGAAGGGGCGCCTCATGAAAAACTGTTTTTT
V: TRBV12-3/TRBV12-4; size: -; J: TRBJ2-3; D: TRBD2; CDR3: CASSLHLGLAGERSTDTQYF; DNA: TGTGCCAGCAGTTTACATCTCGGACTAGCGGGAGAGCGGAGCACAGATACGCAGTATTTT
V: TRBV5-1; size: few; J: TRBJ2-1; D: -; CDR3: CASSLLWHEQFF; DNA: TGCGCCAGCAGCTTGCTGTGGCATGAGCAGTTCTTC
V: TRBV2; size: -; J: TRBJ2-5; D: TRBD2; CDR3: CASSGGAGVETQYF; DNA: TGTGCCAGCAGTGGAGGAGCGGGAGTGGAGACCCAGTACTTC
V: TRBV29-1; size: -; J: TRBJ2-3; D: TRBD2; CDR3: CSVAGTSGIPITDTQYF; DNA: TGCAGCGTCGCCGGGACTAGCGGGATCCCCATCACAGATACGCAGTATTTT
V: TRBV20-1; size: -; J: TRBJ2-3; D: TRBD2; CDR3: CSARPPSGRGTDTQYF; DNA: TGCAGTGCTAGGCCTCCTAGCGGGAGAGGCACAGATACGCAGTATTTT
V: TRBV5-1; size: few; J: TRBJ2-6; D: -; CDR3: CASSPGPGANVLTF; DNA: TGTGCCAGCAGCCCTGGTCCTGGGGCCAACGTCCTGACTTTC
V: TRBV7-9; size: -; J: TRBJ2-5; D: TRBD2; CDR3: CASSLPAGRKETQYF; DNA: TGTGCCAGCAGCTTACCAGCGGGACGGAAAGAGACCCAGTACTTC
V: TRBV15; size: -; J: TRBJ2-5; D: -; CDR3: CATSGGVTDYQETQYF; DNA: TGTGCCACCAGCGGAGGGGTGACAGATTACCAAGAGACCCAGTACTTC
V: TRBV20-1; size: -; J: TRBJ2-3; D: TRBD1; CDR3: CSARRDSSTDTQYF; DNA: TGCAGTGCTAGAAGGGACAGTAGCACAGATACGCAGTATTTT
V: TRBV5-1; size: -; J: TRBJ2-3; D: TRBD2; CDR3: CASSLARDYTDTQYF; DNA: TGCGCCAGCAGCTTGGCCCGGGACTATACAGATACGCAGTATTTT
V: TRBV6-5; size: -; J: TRBJ2-1; D: TRBD2; CDR3: CASSSRRTSGPYNEQFF; DNA: TGTGCCAGCAGTTCTCGAAGGACTAGCGGGCCGTACAATGAGCAGTTCTTC
V: TRBV28; size: few; J: TRBJ2-3; D: -; CDR3: CASSLQGTVDTQYF; DNA: TGTGCCAGCAGTTTACAGGGCACCGTAGATACGCAGTATTTT
V: TRBV5-1; size: few; J: TRBJ2-2; D: -; CDR3: CASSSRRTGELFF; DNA: TGCGCCAGCAGCTCCCGGCGCACCGGGGAGCTGTTTTTT
V: TRBV5-1; size: -; J: TRBJ2-1; D: -; CDR3: CASGPGPPNEQFF; DNA: TGCGCCAGCGGTCCCGGCCCACCCAATGAGCAGTTCTTC
V: TRBV30; size: -; J: TRBJ1-2; D: -; CDR3: CAWRGGTFYGYTF; DNA: TGTGCCTGGCGGGGCGGAACCTTCTATGGCTACACCTTC
V: TRBV20-1; size: -; J: TRBJ1-1; D: -; CDR3: CSASGVRTEAFF; DNA: TGCAGTGCTAGCGGGGTTAGGACTGAAGCTTTCTTT
V: TRBV27; size: -; J: TRBJ2-3; D: TRBD1; CDR3: CASSRGQGSDTQYF; DNA: TGTGCCAGCAGCCGGGGACAGGGTTCTGATACGCAGTATTTT
V: TRBV12-3/TRBV12-4; size: few; J: TRBJ1-3; D: -; CDR3: CASSPSRGDAGNTIYF; DNA: TGTGCCAGCAGCCCTAGCAGGGGAGACGCTGGAAACACCATATATTTT
V: TRBV12-3/TRBV12-4; size: -; J: TRBJ1-1; D: -; CDR3: CASTLGVTEAFF; DNA: TGTGCCAGCACCCTAGGAGTCACTGAAGCTTTCTTT
V: TRBV7-9; size: -; J: TRBJ1-2; D: TRBD1; CDR3: CASREPGQEIYGYTF; DNA: TGTGCCAGCAGGGAACCGGGACAGGAAATCTATGGCTACACCTTC
V: TRBV29-1; size: -; J: TRBJ2-1; D: -; CDR3: CSASWSYNEQFF; DNA: TGCAGCGCATCGTGGTCCTACAATGAGCAGTTCTTC
V: TRBV7-2; size: -; J: TRBJ2-7; D: -; CDR3: CASSLAGSGIYEQYF; DNA: TGTGCCAGCAGCTTAGCGGGGTCAGGGATCTACGAGCAGTACTTC
V: TRBV5-1; size: few; J: TRBJ2-7; D: -; CDR3: CASSLAADYEQYF; DNA: TGCGCCAGCAGCTTGGCCGCAGACTACGAGCAGTACTTC
V: TRBV6-5; size: few; J: TRBJ1-2; D: -; CDR3: CASSFLQGFYGYTF; DNA: TGTGCCAGCAGTTTTTTACAGGGATTCTATGGCTACACCTTC
V: TRBV20-1; size: -; J: TRBJ2-7; D: TRBD1; CDR3: CSASEGQGFYEQYF; DNA: TGCAGTGCTAGCGAAGGACAGGGCTTCTACGAGCAGTACTTC
V: TRBV5-1; size: few; J: TRBJ2-4; D: TRBD2; CDR3: CASSFFGLAVAKNIQYF; DNA: TGCGCCAGCAGCTTCTTCGGACTAGCGGTAGCCAAAAACATTCAGTACTTC
V: TRBV27; size: -; J: TRBJ2-4; D: -; CDR3: CASSLSGLSGKNIQYF; DNA: TGTGCCAGCAGTTTATCGGGACTCTCTGGCAAAAACATTCAGTACTTC
V: TRBV20-1; size: -; J: TRBJ2-3; D: TRBD2; CDR3: CSARGTGGPDTQYF; DNA: TGCAGTGCTAGAGGAACGGGAGGTCCAGATACGCAGTATTTT
V: TRBV20-1; size: -; J: TRBJ2-1; D: -; CDR3: CSASGALKGYNEQFF; DNA: TGCAGTGCTAGCGGGGCCCTAAAGGGGTACAATGAGCAGTTCTTC
V: TRBV2; size: -; J: TRBJ2-7; D: -; CDR3: CASKYSNSYEQYF; DNA: TGTGCCAGCAAGTACAGCAACTCCTACGAGCAGTACTTC